This TCR beta chain derives from a study of cytomegalovirus exposure and HLA in healthy donors. About the research overall: There were roughly 80 million unique TCRs (from HLA-typed donors) in an early data release.

With 60 Vbeta and 13 Jbeta primers, the PCR was carried out. Clones were sequenced by immunoSEQ multiplex PCR, and TCRdb holds only the in-frame ones, with some missing. The table has 150,000 to 200,000 clones, roughly 79% seen once. As for this clone: The antigen is not known.

Study-wide results and caveats: Researchers counted approximately 160 TCR beta chains as cytomegalovirus-associated. Presence/absence analyses assumed roughly uniform sequencing depth across donors, which may not hold.

At sampling all donors were nominally healthy, likely with unrecorded immune exposures. The sequence was collected from a woman aged 25 to 39 in good health and CMV-seropositive. The sample consisted of PBMCs.

The CDR3 bases are TGTGCCAGCAGCTCAACAGGGGACTCCTACAATGAGCAGTTCTTC. Translation: CASSSTGDSYNEQFF. The V call is TRBV9, the J call TRBJ2-1; 7 nucleotides agree with TRBD1. The J segment lost 0 bases and the V segment lost 4 bases, leaving 4 bases of the junction unmatched. The length of the CDR3 is 15 residues. Per germline, CDR1 SGDLS and CDR2 YYNGEE.